These 21 T cell receptor beta chains were sequenced from one sample in a study of T cell changes during pregnancy in multiple sclerosis. Assay used: immunoSEQ multiplex PCR; TCRdb lists only in-frame clones, some missing. Of just over 40,000 clones listed, about 88% are singletons. The material was CD4+ T cells from peripheral blood mononuclear cells, obtained in the first trimester of pregnancy. All receptors derive from a female donor with multiple sclerosis, enrolled in a pregnancy study.

The chain joins TRBV6-5 to TRBJ1-2; the D gene is possibly TRBD1 (5 bases). Germline V lookup: CDR1 MNHEY, CDR2 SVGAGI. Trimming removed 3 bases from V and 8 bases from J, with 13 bases in between. This CDR3 comprises 13 residues. CDR3 protein: CASSYISGIGYTF. The CDR3 DNA reads TGTGCCAGCAGTTATATTTCAGGGATCGGCTACACCTTC.

The rearrangement links TRBV6-5 to TRBJ2-1; 8 bases match TRBD1. Per the germline V gene, CDR1 is MNHEY and CDR2 is SVGAGI. This CDR3 is 15 amino acids long. V was pared by 3 bases and J by 6 bases, with 7 bases of the junction left unmatched. DNA of the CDR3: TGTGCCAGCAGTTATTCCTTTGACAGGGGCAATGAGCAGTTCTTC. Encoded protein: CASSYSFDRGNEQFF.

The chain employs TRBV6-4 and TRBJ1-1, with D unclear. Trimming removed 3 bases at V and 0 bases at J, with 5 bases between. This CDR3 comprises 13 residues. Looked up from germline, CDR1 is MRHNA and CDR2 is SNTAGT. The CDR3 DNA sequence: TGTGCCAGCAGTGAGTACATGAACACTGAAGCTTTCTTT. This encodes CASSEYMNTEAFF.

The chain recombines TRBV7-2 with TRBJ2-3, with D unclear. This CDR3 comprises 15 residues. V was cut by 7 bases and J by 3 bases, with 17 bases left in between. CDR1 SGHTA and CDR2 FQGNSA come from the germline V gene. The CDR3 bases are TGTGCCAGCACCACGGGTTACCTCCGGACAGATACGCAGTATTTT. This encodes CASTTGYLRTDTQYF.

V and J are TRBV4-1 and TRBJ1-3; D gene ambiguous. Trimming stripped 5 bases from V and 0 bases from J, with 14 bases between. CDR3 size: 16 residues. Germline V gene lookup returns CDR1 MGHRA and CDR2 YSYEKL. The CDR3 sequence is CASSSPERDSGNTIYF. The CDR3 DNA is TGCGCCAGCAGCTCCCCAGAGCGGGACTCTGGAAACACCATATATTTT.

The CDR3, as DNA: TGTGCCAGCAGCCGCTTCCATCTTAGACAGGGGCGGGAGACCCAGTACTTC. It translates to CASSRFHLRQGRETQYF. The chain joins TRBV7-2 to TRBJ2-5; TRBD1 matches 8 bases. V lost 5 bases to trimming and J lost 5 bases; unmatched junction nucleotides: 16. Germline assignment: CDR1 SGHTA and CDR2 FQGNSA. This CDR3 spans 17 amino acids.

This clone was seen a single time. The chain links TRBV6-6 to TRBJ2-7, with D hard to call. V lost 5 bases to trimming and J lost 3 bases, with 14 bases between them. Germline assignment: CDR1 MNHNY and CDR2 SVGAGI (reference sequence). This CDR3 is built from 14 residues. The CDR3 sequence: CASSAVGLGYEQYF. CDR3 sequence (DNA): TGTGCCAGCAGTGCGGTAGGTCTGGGCTACGAGCAGTACTTC.

The rearrangement uses TRBV5-1 and TRBJ2-7; D unresolved. There are 14 residues in the CDR3. The V and J ends lost 2 bases and 0 bases respectively, with 9 bases between them. CDR1 is SGHRS and CDR2 is YFSETQ in the germline V gene. Here the CDR3 reads CASSLDRHSYEQYF. In DNA form, the CDR3 reads TGCGCCAGCAGCTTAGACCGACACTCCTACGAGCAGTACTTC.

This clone has a single count. The chain links TRBV5-1 to TRBJ2-7; the match to TRBD1 covers 7 bases. J lost 2 bases, V lost 5 bases, and 7 bases had no gene match. The CDR3 is 14 amino acids. Looked up from germline, CDR1 is SGHRS and CDR2 is YFSETQ. Here the CDR3 reads CASSPWGQTYEQYF. The CDR3 bases are TGCGCCAGCAGTCCCTGGGGACAGACCTACGAGCAGTACTTC.

This chain links TRBV6-4 with TRBJ1-2, with 8 bases fitting TRBD1. Unmatched junction bases numbered 14, after V lost 7 bases and J lost 1 base. This CDR3 contains 17 residues. Per germline, CDR1 MRHNA and CDR2 SNTAGT. This CDR3 reads CASTHPPPGGLNYGYTF. CDR3 DNA sequence: TGTGCCAGCACTCACCCCCCACCAGGGGGCCTTAACTATGGCTACACCTTC.

The CDR3 spells CASSQGELEAFF. The CDR3 DNA follows: TGTGCCAGCAGCCAGGGGGAGCTTGAAGCTTTCTTT. This chain connects TRBV7-9 to TRBJ1-1; 7 bases agree with TRBD1. Germline values: CDR1 SEHNR, CDR2 FQNEAQ (reference sequence). The V segment lost 5 bases and the J segment 7 bases; nucleotides outside the gene matches: 4. The CDR3 is made up of 12 amino acids.

The J gene is TRBJ2-1, the V gene TRBV30; TRBD1 aligns across 8 bases. The germline V gene encodes CDR1 GTSNPN and CDR2 SVGIG (reference sequence). CDR3 size: 13 residues. V shed 8 bases, J shed 0 bases, and the junction held 3 bases outside the gene matches. CDR3 sequence: CARQGSSYNEQFF. As DNA, the CDR3 is TGTGCCCGACAGGGGAGCTCCTACAATGAGCAGTTCTTC.

The chain links TRBV27 to TRBJ2-1; tentatively, D is TRBD2 (5 bases). CDR1 and CDR2 from the germline V gene are MNHEY and SMNVEV (reference sequence). V lost 0 bases and J 4 bases, leaving 10 bases between the germline ends. This CDR3 is 15 amino acids long. The DNA for the CDR3 is TGTGCCAGCAGTTTATCTAACGGACTGTACAATGAGCAGTTCTTC. This encodes CASSLSNGLYNEQFF.

CDR3 residues: CASSPPVGTLYEQYF. The CDR3 nucleotides are TGTGCCAGCTCACCACCCGTGGGGACACTTTACGAGCAGTACTTC. The V gene is TRBV18, the J gene TRBJ2-7, with a tentative D call TRBD1 (6 bases). CDR1 is KGHSH and CDR2 is LQKENI in the germline V gene. The ends were cut back, 0 bases at V and 4 bases at J, with 13 bases in the middle. This CDR3 contains 15 residues.

This clone is judged medium-sized. V and J are TRBV28 and TRBJ1-2; 9 nucleotides align to TRBD1. Germline V lookup: CDR1 MDHEN, CDR2 SYDVKM. This CDR3 contains 15 residues. With V trimmed by 4 bases and J by 2 bases, 5 bases remained unmatched. DNA for the CDR3: TGTGCCAGCAGTTCGTCGACAGGGGGGAACTATGGCTACACCTTC. This sequence encodes CASSSSTGGNYGYTF.

The CDR3 region has the DNA TGTGCCAGTACAGGGGTGCCCTACGAGCAGTACTTC. Translating gives CASTGVPYEQYF. The chain links TRBV27 to TRBJ2-7; the match to TRBD1 covers 7 bases. This CDR3 has 12 amino acids. The germline CDR1 and CDR2 sequences are MNHEY and SMNVEV (reference sequence). V was pared by 9 bases and J by 2 bases, with 4 bases of the junction left unmatched.

This clone was seen once. The rearrangement links TRBV5-5 to TRBJ2-1; no clear D. Looked up from germline, CDR1 is SGHKS and CDR2 is YYEKEE (reference sequence). The CDR3 has 16 residues. Trimming removed 1 base from V and 1 base from J, with 12 bases in between. CDR3 in amino acids: CASSLSLDFSYNEQFF. CDR3 in DNA: TGTGCCAGCAGCTTGAGCCTAGATTTTTCCTACAATGAGCAGTTCTTC.

The sample holds one count of this clone. V gene TRBV11-2 combines with J gene TRBJ1-1; 12 nucleotides agree with TRBD1. The CDR3 totals 18 residues. Germline values: CDR1 SGHAT, CDR2 FQNNGV. Germline trimming cut 1 base from V and 1 base from J; bases unmatched to any gene: 7. This CDR3 is CASSLVLGQGAKNTEAFF. The CDR3, as DNA: TGTGCCAGCAGCTTAGTCTTGGGACAGGGGGCTAAGAACACTGAAGCTTTCTTT.

CDR3 DNA: TGTGCCAGTAGTGTTATAGCGGGGTCAGACACAGATACGCAGTATTTT. Translating gives CASSVIAGSDTDTQYF. The V call is TRBV19, the J call TRBJ2-3; TRBD2 agrees at 8 bases. The trim removed 5 bases at V and 2 bases at J, leaving 9 bases unmatched. CDR1 and CDR2 (germline): LNHDA, SQIVND (reference sequence). This CDR3 spans 16 amino acids.

This clone was seen just once. V is TRBV7-2 and J is TRBJ2-2, with TRBD2 matching 9 bases. CDR3 size: 17 residues. Germline lookup yields CDR1 SGHTA and CDR2 FQGNSA. J lost 3 bases, V lost 5 bases, and 10 bases had no gene match. The chain's CDR3 is CASSPISGSGYTGELFF. As DNA, the CDR3 is TGTGCCAGCAGCCCAATTAGCGGGAGTGGCTACACCGGGGAGCTGTTTTTT.

The chain links TRBV5-4 to TRBJ1-2, with TRBD1 as a possible D gene (6 bases). Trimming removed 5 bases at V and 3 bases at J, with 14 bases between. Germline V gene sequence: CDR1 SGHNT, CDR2 YYREEE (reference sequence). CDR3 length equals 14 residues. In DNA, the CDR3 is TGTGCCAGCAGAACGGGTGGGGGCGACTATGGCTACACCTTC. It yields the protein CASRTGGGDYGYTF.